A selection of T cell receptor beta chains follows, all from one sample in a study of CD8 T cells in ankylosing spondylitis. Each CDR3 protein is one row after TCRdb ran MiXCR on the 5' RACE reads. The sample yields about 540,000 distinct CDR3 sequences, roughly 13% seen once. The sequenced sample was blood, either unsorted or a sorted T cell fraction (not recorded which). These receptors all stem from a male donor with ankylosing spondylitis. The CDR3 runs from the conserved cysteine through the conserved F or W. The D gene is left open where the match is weak. Size values are once, few and many counts, or a class for expanded clones, and some rows have none.

clone_size cdr3_length j_call d_call v_call cdr3_aa cdr3_nt
many 12 TRBJ1-2 TRBD1 TRBV6-1 CASSPDRVGYTF TGTGCCAGCAGTCCGGACAGGGTTGGCTACACCTTC
few 14 TRBJ2-2 - TRBV20-1 CSAIPATNTGELFF TGCAGTGCTATTCCGGCTACGAACACCGGGGAGCTGTTTTTT
few 15 TRBJ2-7 - TRBV6-5 CASSYDLRENYEQYF TGTGCCAGCAGTTACGACCTGCGGGAAAACTACGAGCAGTACTTC
- 16 TRBJ1-4 - TRBV2 CASSHDSGEGYEKLFF TGTGCCAGCAGTCACGACAGCGGGGAGGGATATGAAAAACTGTTTTTT
few 14 TRBJ2-1 TRBD1 TRBV12-3/TRBV12-4 CASSFRDRGPEQFF TGTGCCAGCAGTTTCCGGGACAGGGGTCCTGAGCAGTTCTTC
many 13 TRBJ2-3 - TRBV7-8 CASSSDRPYTQYF TGTGCCAGCAGCTCTGACAGGCCTTATACGCAGTATTTT
- 12 TRBJ1-2 - TRBV29-1 CSVEGNRYGYTF TGCAGCGTTGAGGGAAACCGGTATGGCTACACCTTC
few 16 TRBJ2-2 - TRBV6-1 CASSTNFPANTGELFF TGTGCCAGCAGTACGAACTTCCCCGCTAACACCGGGGAGCTGTTTTTT
- 13 TRBJ1-2 - TRBV29-1 CSVGSEGAGGYTF TGCAGCGTTGGGAGTGAAGGGGCAGGGGGCTACACCTTC
few 14 TRBJ2-7 - TRBV3-1 CASSLRDRFYEQYF TGTGCCAGCAGCCTACGGGACCGCTTCTACGAGCAGTACTTC
few 11 TRBJ2-5 - TRBV7-9 CASSVGGAQYF TGTGCCAGCAGCGTAGGGGGGGCCCAGTACTTC
many 14 TRBJ2-2 - TRBV5-1 CASRPDPNTGELFF TGCGCCAGCAGACCGGACCCGAACACCGGGGAGCTGTTTTTT
few 16 TRBJ2-1 - TRBV7-9 CASSLARGHSYNEQFF TGTGCCAGCAGCTTAGCGAGGGGACACTCCTACAATGAGCAGTTCTTC
- 14 TRBJ2-7 TRBD1 TRBV10-2 CASSEWTGIYEQYF TGCGCCAGCAGTGAGTGGACAGGGATCTACGAGCAGTACTTC
- 15 TRBJ2-5 TRBD1 TRBV3-1 CASSQVGTGKETQYF TGTGCCAGCAGCCAAGTGGGGACAGGGAAAGAGACCCAGTACTTC
- 18 TRBJ2-3 TRBD2 TRBV5-5 CASSWGVGREPATDTQYF TGTGCCAGCAGCTGGGGTGTGGGGCGGGAGCCAGCCACAGATACGCAGTATTTT
- 15 TRBJ1-4 - TRBV15 CATSRAQGRNEKLFF TGTGCCACCAGCAGAGCGCAGGGGAGGAATGAAAAACTGTTTTTT
many 19 TRBJ1-1 - TRBV5-1 CASSLIPPGRGGVNTEAFF TGCGCCAGCAGCTTGATACCCCCGGGACGGGGAGGGGTGAACACTGAAGCTTTCTTT
- 12 TRBJ1-2 - TRBV10-3 CAIRDSGGGYTF TGTGCCATCAGGGACTCCGGCGGCGGCTACACCTTC
- 14 TRBJ1-3 TRBD1 TRBV20-1 CSAKGQGGGDTIYF TGCAGTGCAAAGGGACAGGGGGGTGGTGACACCATATATTTT
many 16 TRBJ1-6 - TRBV5-1 CASSHKETSYNSPLHF TGCGCCAGCAGCCACAAAGAAACATCCTATAATTCACCCCTCCACTTT
- 14 TRBJ2-1 - TRBV2 CASRRSGTPDEQFF TGTGCCAGCAGGCGCTCAGGGACCCCCGATGAGCAGTTCTTC
few 16 TRBJ2-3 - TRBV5-1 CASSLEAGPPTDTQYF TGCGCCAGCAGCTTGGAGGCGGGGCCCCCCACAGATACGCAGTATTTT
many 12 TRBJ2-7 - TRBV29-1 CSVEGDRYEQYF TGCAGCGTTGAGGGGGATCGGTACGAGCAGTACTTC
few 14 TRBJ2-3 - TRBV5-1 CATSTGESTDTQYF TGCGCCACCAGTACCGGGGAAAGCACAGATACGCAGTATTTT
few 14 TRBJ2-3 - TRBV7-8 CASSLSDYTDTQYF TGTGCCAGCAGCTTATCTGACTACACAGATACGCAGTATTTT
few 15 TRBJ2-2 TRBD1 TRBV29-1 CSVIKGQGNTGELFF TGCAGCGTTATTAAGGGACAGGGGAACACCGGGGAGCTGTTTTTT
- 14 TRBJ2-1 - TRBV20-1 CSASNGYSYNEQFF TGCAGTGCTAGTAACGGGTACTCCTACAATGAGCAGTTCTTC
- 12 TRBJ2-1 - TRBV7-2 CASSLVDKRKFF TGTGCCAGCAGCTTGGTAGACAAGAGGAAGTTCTTC
- 16 TRBJ2-3 TRBD1 TRBV9 CASSMRTGDFSDTQYF TGTGCCAGCAGCATGCGGACAGGGGATTTTTCAGATACGCAGTATTTT
- 19 TRBJ2-1 TRBD2 TRBV11-2 CASSPGGLAGPYSYNEQFF TGTGCCAGCAGCCCCGGGGGACTAGCGGGACCGTATTCCTACAATGAGCAGTTCTTC
many 15 TRBJ2-7 TRBD2 TRBV24-1 CATSDSASGGYEQYF TGTGCCACCAGTGATTCCGCTAGCGGGGGCTACGAGCAGTACTTC
few 15 TRBJ2-2 - TRBV19 CASSIWRRNTGELFF TGTGCCAGTAGTATTTGGAGGCGGAACACCGGGGAGCTGTTTTTT
few 14 TRBJ1-2 TRBD1 TRBV6-1 CASSERAGGGSYTF TGTGCCAGCAGTGAGAGGGCAGGGGGCGGTAGCTACACCTTC
- 12 TRBJ1-4 - TRBV29-1 CGLIATNEKLFF TGCGGATTAATTGCAACTAATGAAAAACTGTTTTTT
- 11 TRBJ1-1 - TRBV29-1 CSVREGHQAFF TGCAGCGTTAGAGAGGGGCACCAAGCTTTCTTT
- 15 TRBJ1-4 - TRBV7-9 CASSLGRAAEEELFF TGTGCCAGCAGCTTAGGCCGGGCGGCCGAAGAGGAACTGTTTTTT
few 16 TRBJ1-6 - TRBV6-1 CASSEEKGRYNSPLHF TGTGCCAGCAGTGAAGAGAAGGGCCGCTATAATTCACCCCTCCACTTT